The sequence of this T cell receptor (beta chain) was determined in a study of CD8 T cells in ankylosing spondylitis. Study outcomes and limitations: In ankylosing spondylitis blood, a motif of roughly 8 highly homologous TCR beta variants appeared characteristic. It was reported that disease-linked clones were significantly enriched in matched ankylosing spondylitis synovial fluid.

Germline V gene data show CDR1 as SGDLS and CDR2 as YYNGEE. With 0 bases removed from V and 0 bases from J, the gap between germline ends came to 13 bases. The CDR3 is made up of 17 amino acids. Researchers built TCR beta libraries using quantitative 5'-RACE with molecular barcodes. One entry per CDR3 protein results from TCRdb running MiXCR on the 5' RACE reads. The data show roughly 7,000 distinct CDR3 sequences, 2.5% to 3% seen once. This clonotype has ten or more counts. No antigen is known for it. Specimen: blood, either unsorted or a sorted T cell fraction (not recorded which). The TCR was taken from a female donor with ankylosing spondylitis or in good health (not recorded which). The chain has TRBV9 and TRBJ1-5; D unclear. CDR3 region: CASSVDGAASSNQPQHF. In nucleotides, the CDR3 is TGTGCCAGCAGCGTAGATGGAGCTGCGTCTAGCAATCAGCCCCAGCATTTT.